The 22 T cell receptor beta chains given below trace back to one sample, sequenced in a study of beta chain features in type 1 diabetes. The study reverse transcribed the entire isolated RNA, so it sequenced expressed TCRB transcripts. Using immunoSEQ multiplex PCR, the repertoire was profiled, and TCRdb retains in-frame clones only, with some absent. The table lists about 150,000 clones, approximately 8.4% of them singletons. Sequences were obtained from central memory CD4+ T cells from blood. These receptors came from a woman between 18 and 29 years old in good health.

The sample holds a few counts of this clone. The J gene is TRBJ2-1, the V gene TRBV12-5; 13 nucleotides align to TRBD2. With 5 bases clipped from V and 1 base from J, the junction kept 2 bases outside the gene matches. CDR3 length: 16 residues. The germline V gene encodes CDR1 LGHNT and CDR2 FRNRAP. The CDR3 DNA reads TGTGCTAGTGGTAAGACTAGCGGGGGGTCCTACAATGAGCAGTTCTTC. This codes for CASGKTSGGSYNEQFF.

This chain uses TRBV11-2 with TRBJ2-1; 9 nucleotides agree with TRBD2. The germline CDR1 and CDR2 sequences are SGHAT and FQNNGV. V lost 3 bases and J lost 9; bases outside the gene matches: 9. The CDR3 length is 15 residues. CDR3 bases: TGTGCCAGCAGCTTGGGCGGGAGGGCCTTGCCTGAGCAGTTCTTC. It specifies CASSLGGRALPEQFF.

This clone was detected a few times. V usage is TRBV6-1 and J usage is TRBJ1-5; weak D call: TRBD1 (6 bases). CDR3 length: 15 residues. V lost 7 bases and J lost 1, with 14 bases in between. The germline V gene encodes CDR1 MNHNS and CDR2 SASEGT. The DNA for the CDR3 is TGTGCCAGCATTAACAGGGTTGGGAGCAATCAGCCCCAGCATTTT. This sequence encodes CASINRVGSNQPQHF.

This clone was seen a few times. This chain connects TRBV30 to TRBJ1-2; no reliable D call. CDR1 and CDR2 (germline): GTSNPN, SVGIG (reference sequence). Trimming took off 0 bases at V and 4 bases at J, with 6 bases between the two ends. The CDR3 spans 12 residues. For the CDR3, the DNA is TGTGCCTGGAGTGTATACGGCTATGGCTACACCTTC. Protein: CAWSVYGYGYTF.

This clone was seen more than once but under ten times. The chain joins TRBV7-9 to TRBJ2-1, with a possible D match to TRBD2 (5 bases). CDR1 is SEHNR and CDR2 is FQNEAQ in the germline V gene (reference sequence). The CDR3 has 13 residues. Trimming pared 7 bases from V and 9 bases from J, leaving 16 bases between. DNA for the CDR3: TGTGCCAGCATGCTGGACTCCGTCTTTGAGCAGTTCTTC. It translates to CASMLDSVFEQFF. Full variable domain (missing parts from reference TRBV7-9 and TRBJ2-1): DTGVSQNPRHKITKRGQNVTFRCDPISEHNRLYWYRQTLGQGPEFLTYFQNEAQLEKSRLLSDRFSAERPKGSFSTLEIQRTEQGDSAMYLCASMLDSVFEQFFGPGTRLTVL.

The chain is built from TRBV2 and TRBJ2-3; 8 nucleotides match TRBD2. Trimming removed 4 bases from V and 3 bases from J; junction bases left unmatched: 3. From germline, CDR1 is SNHLY and CDR2 FYNNEI. The CDR3 is 14 amino acids. CDR3 residues: CASSVAGRTDTQYF. For the CDR3, the DNA is TGTGCCAGCAGTGTAGCGGGGAGGACAGATACGCAGTATTTT. Looking up the rest from reference TRBV2 and TRBJ2-3 gives the full variable domain: EPEVTQTPSHQVTQMGQEVILRCVPISNHLYFYWYRQILGQKVEFLVSFYNNEISEKSEIFDDQFSVERPDGSNFTLKIRSTKLEDSAMYFCASSVAGRTDTQYFGPGTRLTVL.

This clone came up a few times. V is TRBV10-3 and J is TRBJ1-5, with 7 bases matching TRBD1. The CDR3 is made up of 13 amino acids. The junction had 4 bases not matched to a gene; V was cut back by 6 bases and J by 5 bases. CDR1 and CDR2 (germline): ENHRY, SYGVKD. CDR3 nucleotide sequence: TGTGCCATCAGACAGGGGTCAGATCAGCCCCAGCATTTT. Protein sequence: CAIRQGSDQPQHF.

The chain has TRBV27 and TRBJ1-6, with a weak D call TRBD1 (5 bases). The CDR3 sequence is 13 residues long. With 10 bases removed from V and 10 bases from J, the gap between germline ends came to 17 bases. Per germline, CDR1 MNHEY and CDR2 SMNVEV (reference sequence). The DNA for the CDR3 is TGTGCCACCCGGGGGGGAGGGCAGTCACCCCTCCACTTT. Translated: CATRGGGQSPLHF.

The chain joins TRBV4-1 to TRBJ2-1; TRBD2 agrees at 8 bases. Trimming at V came to 0 bases and at J to 12 bases, leaving 10 bases not matched to a gene. The CDR3 loop spans 15 amino acids. Germline assignment: CDR1 MGHRA and CDR2 YSYEKL. CDR3 DNA sequence: TGCGCCAGCAGCCAAGATCGGGGGGGAAAACAAACGCAGTTCTTC. Encoded protein: CASSQDRGGKQTQFF.

The rearrangement links TRBV11-2 to TRBJ2-1; the D gene is possibly TRBD2 (7 bases). The germline V gene has CDR1 SGHAT and CDR2 FQNNGV. The CDR3 spans 16 residues. Trimming shortened V by 5 bases and J by 6 bases, and 20 bases separated the two germline ends. Here the CDR3 reads CASSPRGGAGINEQFF. The CDR3 region has the DNA TGTGCCAGCAGCCCTCGAGGGGGGGCGGGTATCAATGAGCAGTTCTTC.

This chain links TRBV2 with TRBJ1-4, with TRBD1 matching 8 bases. The CDR3 extends over 17 amino acids. V lost 4 bases and J lost 8; bases outside the gene matches: 15. The germline V gene has CDR1 SNHLY and CDR2 FYNNEI. CDR3 DNA sequence: TGTGCCAGCAGTGGGGGACAGGTCGGGGTGGAACAGGAAAAACTGTTTTTT. Translated: CASSGGQVGVEQEKLFF. The full variable domain, its missing parts supplied by reference TRBV2 and TRBJ1-4, is EPEVTQTPSHQVTQMGQEVILRCVPISNHLYFYWYRQILGQKVEFLVSFYNNEISEKSEIFDDQFSVERPDGSNFTLKIRSTKLEDSAMYFCASSGGQVGVEQEKLFFGSGTQLSVL.

A few counts support this clone. The chain couples TRBV20-1 to TRBJ2-1; D is unclear. V was shortened by 3 bases and J by 8 bases, with 8 bases between the two germline ends. This CDR3 comprises 11 residues. Germline loops: CDR1 DFQATT, CDR2 SNEGSKA (reference sequence). CDR3 region: CSARPRYEQFF. The CDR3 bases are TGCAGTGCTAGGCCGAGGTATGAGCAGTTCTTC.

The chain joins TRBV18 to TRBJ1-5; TRBD1 agrees at 8 bases. The CDR3 is 13 residues long. CDR1 and CDR2 from the germline V gene are KGHSH and LQKENI. V dropped 3 bases and J dropped 13; count of bases not matched to a gene: 8. The CDR3 here is CASSPSGQGNQHF. The CDR3, as DNA: TGTGCCAGCTCACCTTCAGGACAGGGCAATCAGCATTTT. Filled out from reference TRBV18 and TRBJ1-5, the complete variable domain reads NAGVMQNPRHLVRRRGQEARLRCSPMKGHSHVYWYRQLPEEGLKFMVYLQKENIIDESGMPKERFSAEFPKEGPSILRIQQVVRGDSAAYFCASSPSGQGNQHFGDGTRLSIL.

The rearrangement uses TRBV11-2 and TRBJ2-3; D not certain. Trimming shortened V by 5 bases and J by 0 bases, and 9 bases separated the two germline ends. CDR3 length: 14 amino acids. Germline-derived CDR1 and CDR2 are SGHAT and FQNNGV. In nucleotides, the CDR3 is TGTGCCAGCAGCCTCCTTCTAAGCACAGATACGCAGTATTTT. Protein: CASSLLLSTDTQYF.

This sequence joins TRBV5-1 and TRBJ2-2; D remains ambiguous. The CDR3 spans 14 residues. V was shortened by 1 base and J by 5 bases, with 9 bases between the two germline ends. The germline V gene has CDR1 SGHRS and CDR2 YFSETQ. The CDR3 nucleotides read TGCGCCAGCAGCTTGAATAGTGTGACCGGGGAGCTGTTTTTT. Translation gives CASSLNSVTGELFF. Full variable domain (remainder filled in from reference TRBV5-1 and TRBJ2-2): KAGVTQTPRYLIKTRGQQVTLSCSPISGHRSVSWYQQTPGQGLQFLFEYFSETQRNKGNFPGRFSGRQFSNSRSEMNVSTLELGDSALYLCASSLNSVTGELFFGEGSRLTVL.

This clone was seen many times. V is TRBV2 and J is TRBJ2-7; 7 nucleotides align to TRBD2. The CDR3 totals 15 residues. Germline V gene sequence: CDR1 SNHLY, CDR2 FYNNEI. Losses at the gene ends were 6 bases for V and 1 base for J; bases not matched to a gene: 9. The CDR3 loop is CASRAGVLTSYEQYF. CDR3 in DNA: TGTGCCAGCAGGGCGGGGGTCTTGACGTCCTACGAGCAGTACTTC.

This clone occurred a few times. Other nucleotide sequences from this sample produce the same CDR3. CDR3 sequence: CASSSSGGGDTQYF. The CDR3 DNA follows: TGCGCCAGCAGCTCCAGCGGGGGGGGAGATACGCAGTATTTT. The chain has TRBV5-1 and TRBJ2-3, with 10 bases identical to TRBD2. V was clipped by 3 bases and J by 5 bases; unmatched bases: 3. The CDR3 has 14 amino acids. Germline assignment: CDR1 SGHRS and CDR2 YFSETQ. Full variable domain (remainder filled in from reference TRBV5-1 and TRBJ2-3): KAGVTQTPRYLIKTRGQQVTLSCSPISGHRSVSWYQQTPGQGLQFLFEYFSETQRNKGNFPGRFSGRQFSNSRSEMNVSTLELGDSALYLCASSSSGGGDTQYFGPGTRLTVL.

The chain uses TRBV5-6 and TRBJ2-2; D may be TRBD1 (6 bases). The CDR3 runs to 14 residues. The V gene's germline CDR1 is SGHDT and CDR2 YYEEEE. Trimming shortened V by 1 base and J by 3 bases, and 7 bases separated the two germline ends. The CDR3 DNA is TGTGCCAGCAGCTTGTACAGGGACACCGGGGAGCTGTTTTTT. Amino acids: CASSLYRDTGELFF.

Only a few counts were recorded for this clone. The chain combines TRBV7-8 with TRBJ2-7; tentative D call: TRBD2 (6 bases). Germline V lookup: CDR1 SGHVS, CDR2 FQNEAQ. The ends were cut back, 3 bases at V and 0 bases at J, with 12 bases in the middle. The CDR3 runs 15 residues. DNA of the CDR3: TGTGCCAGCAGCTTTGAAGGAGGGACCTCCTACGAGCAGTACTTC. It yields the protein CASSFEGGTSYEQYF. Drawing the rest from reference TRBV7-8 and TRBJ2-7, the complete variable domain is GAGVSQSPRYKVAKRGQDVALRCDPISGHVSLFWYQQALGQGPEFLTYFQNEAQLDKSGLPSDRFFAERPEGSVSTLKIQRTQQEDSAVYLCASSFEGGTSYEQYFGPGTRLTVT.

This rearrangement joins TRBV5-4 to TRBJ1-2, with TRBD1 matching 7 bases. The germline V gene has CDR1 SGHNT and CDR2 YYREEE (reference sequence). After removal of 3 bases from V and 3 bases from J, the junction contained 8 bases not matched to a gene. The CDR3 spans 15 residues. The CDR3 DNA sequence: TGTGCCAGCAGCTGGGGGCAGGGGGTATACTATGGCTACACCTTC. This translates into CASSWGQGVYYGYTF.

This clone was picked up many times. The V and J genes are TRBV4-3 and TRBJ1-1, with a tentative D call TRBD1 (5 bases). The CDR3 has 15 amino acids. Deletions cut 0 bases from V and 1 base from J, with 9 bases between. CDR1 and CDR2 from the germline V gene are LGHNA and YSLEER. CDR3 coding DNA: TGCGCCAGCAGCCAAGATGGCAGGGCGAACACTGAAGCTTTCTTT. This encodes CASSQDGRANTEAFF.

The table lists this clone with a few counts. The rearrangement uses TRBV7-2 and TRBJ2-7, with TRBD2 matching over 7 bases. The germline V gene encodes CDR1 SGHTA and CDR2 FQGNSA. The CDR3 totals 14 residues. Trimming cost V 3 bases and J 3 bases; bases outside gene matches: 5. In DNA form, the CDR3 reads TGTGCCAGCAGCTTGGGAGGGAAAGGCTACGAGCAGTACTTC. It translates to CASSLGGKGYEQYF. The whole variable domain, remainder taken from reference TRBV7-2 and TRBJ2-7, is GAGVSQSPSNKVTEKGKDVELRCDPISGHTALYWYRQSLGQGLEFLIYFQGNSAPDKSGLPSDRFSAERTGGSVSTLTIQRTQQEDSAVYLCASSLGGKGYEQYFGPGTRLTVT.